This TCR beta chain was found in a study of cytomegalovirus exposure and HLA in healthy donors. The wider study: The same platform was used for the 110 or so validation repertoires as for the 666 first-cohort repertoires, as reported in a later analysis. The study's findings and limits: In vitro data verified a few CMV-associated chains as specific for CMV antigens.

Profiling relied on immunoSEQ multiplex PCR, and the TCRdb table lists in-frame clones only, not all of them. The sample holds fewer than 350,000 clones; 85% to 90% are singletons and the top ten take about 0.99%. The table lists this clone with a few counts. The antigen remains undetermined. V was pared by 4 bases and J by 8 bases, with 11 bases between. The CDR3 sequence is 13 residues long. Germline CDR1 reads KGHSH; CDR2 reads LQKENI. The source is a woman younger than 35 in good health and CMV-seronegative. Material: PBMCs. This chain links TRBV18 with TRBJ1-4; no clear D gene. Written as DNA, the CDR3 is TGTGCCAGCTCACTGGGAGCGGGGGAAAAACTGTTTTTT. Translated: CASSLGAGEKLFF.